A single sample gave rise to the 11 T cell receptor beta chains below, sequenced in a study of Ad26.COV2.S vaccination and SARS-CoV-2 variants. Repertoires were generated with immunoSEQ multiplex PCR, while TCRdb's copy carries only in-frame clones and drops some. Found here are about 390,000 clones, about 85% of them singletons; the top ten hold 3% to 3.5%. Treatment given: some 20 received Ad26.COV2.S at low or high dose, single or two shots; 5 received placebo; per-sample allocation not given. Sampling was done on day 63 after the first vaccine or placebo injection. The material was peripheral blood, obtained in a trial of Ad26.COV2.S vaccine versus placebo. The receptors were sampled from a person aged 18-60 years who received the Ad26.COV2.S COVID-19 vaccine or a placebo.

The J gene is TRBJ1-5, the V gene TRBV3-1 (or the pseudogene TRBV3-2); D unclear. In germline, CDR1 is LGHDT, CDR2 YNNKEL (reference sequence). The germline V and J ends were trimmed by 6 bases and 5 bases, with 8 bases remaining between them. This CDR3 region has 12 residues. The chain's CDR3 is CASSPIYQPQHF. Written as DNA, the CDR3 is TGTGCCAGCAGTCCTATCTATCAGCCCCAGCATTTT.

J is TRBJ2-2 and V is TRBV13; 9 bases are shared with TRBD2. The V gene's germline CDR1 is PRHDT and CDR2 FYEKMQ (reference sequence). V lost 6 bases to trimming and J lost 0 bases; unmatched junction nucleotides: 5. The length of the CDR3 is 16 residues. Here the CDR3 reads CASRRGGASNTGELFF. The CDR3 DNA reads TGTGCCAGCAGACGCGGGGGGGCTTCGAACACCGGGGAGCTGTTTTTT.

The genes are TRBV5-6 and TRBJ2-3; 8 bases are shared with TRBD1. Trimming removed 4 bases from V and 3 bases from J; junction bases left unmatched: 10. The length of the CDR3 is 16 residues. Germline-derived CDR1 and CDR2 are SGHDT and YYEEEE. The CDR3 DNA reads TGTGCCAGCAGCGCCGGCGGGACAGGCTGGACAGATACGCAGTATTTT. This codes for CASSAGGTGWTDTQYF.

CDR3 sequence (DNA): TGTGCCAGCAGCTTAGTGGGGGGACGTGGCTACACCTTC. Translation gives CASSLVGGRGYTF. This chain connects TRBV7-8 to TRBJ1-2, with D tentatively TRBD1 (5 bases). This CDR3 is 13 amino acids long. Trimming left V 1 base short and J 7 bases short, with 10 bases between. CDR1 SGHVS and CDR2 FQNEAQ come from the germline V gene.

The chain carries TRBV7-2 and TRBJ1-1; D is possibly TRBD1 (5 bases). V lost 1 base, J lost 0 bases, and 6 bases lay in between. The CDR3 length is 14 residues. Looked up from germline, CDR1 is SGHTA and CDR2 is FQGNSA. CDR3 sequence (DNA): TGTGCCAGCAGCTTAGACAGGCTGAACACTGAAGCTTTCTTT. It specifies CASSLDRLNTEAFF.

This sequence joins TRBV6-2 or TRBV6-3 and TRBJ2-1, with 8 bases identical to TRBD2. With V trimmed by 4 bases and J by 3 bases, 8 bases remained unmatched. Germline V gene sequence: CDR1 MNHEY, CDR2 SVGEGT. The CDR3 totals 16 residues. The CDR3 coding sequence is TGTGCCAGCAGTTCCTCCTCAGCGGGGGTCTACAATGAGCAGTTCTTC. Translated: CASSSSSAGVYNEQFF.

The chain couples TRBV10-3 to TRBJ2-3, with 10 bases that match TRBD2. From germline, CDR1 is ENHRY and CDR2 SYGVKD. With V trimmed by 6 bases and J by 0 bases, 6 bases remained unmatched. CDR3 length: 16 residues. The CDR3 sequence: CAIRGAGGPSTDTQYF. In DNA form, the CDR3 reads TGTGCCATCAGGGGAGCGGGGGGGCCTAGCACAGATACGCAGTATTTT.

The CDR3 here is CASSYPGNQPQHF. The CDR3 DNA sequence: TGTGCCAGCAGTTACCCCGGGAATCAGCCCCAGCATTTT. V is TRBV12-3 or TRBV12-4 and J is TRBJ1-5, with D uncertain. Trimming cost V 4 bases and J 4 bases, with 8 bases left between them. This CDR3 has 13 residues.

V is TRBV29-1 and J is TRBJ1-2, with D maybe TRBD1 (5 bases). V dropped 5 bases and J dropped 8 bases, with 15 bases sitting between them. The CDR3 extends over 12 amino acids. In germline, CDR1 is SQVTM, CDR2 ANQGSEA. The CDR3 spells CSVLDSSWGYTF. CDR3 nucleotide sequence: TGCAGCGTTCTAGACAGTTCGTGGGGCTACACCTTC. Looking up the rest from reference TRBV29-1 and TRBJ1-2 gives the full variable domain: SAVISQKPSRDICQRGTSLTIQCQVDSQVTMMFWYRQQPGQSLTLIATANQGSEATYESGFVIDKFPISRPNLTFSTLTVSNMSPEDSSIYLCSVLDSSWGYTFGSGTRLTVV.

The chain uses TRBV3-1 (or the pseudogene TRBV3-2) and TRBJ2-5; TRBD1 agrees at 8 bases. Germline loops: CDR1 LGHDT, CDR2 YNNKEL (reference sequence). Trimming took 1 base from V and 5 from J; bases not matched to a gene: 21. This CDR3 comprises 20 residues. The CDR3 sequence is CASSQVGEVDRTGNRETQYF. CDR3 coding DNA: TGTGCCAGCAGCCAAGTAGGCGAGGTCGACCGGACAGGGAATCGGGAGACCCAGTACTTC.

The V call is TRBV7-2, the J call TRBJ2-5; 7 bases line up with TRBD2. The V and J ends lost 4 bases and 7 bases, in that order; junction bases with no gene match: 9. This CDR3 spans 14 amino acids. Germline values: CDR1 SGHTA, CDR2 FQGNSA. The CDR3 DNA sequence: TGTGCCAGCAGCTCGACTAGCCCCATGGGGACCCAGTACTTC. Its protein product is CASSSTSPMGTQYF.